This T cell receptor beta chain comes out of a study of graft-versus-host responses after intestinal transplantation. The ends lost 5 bases at V and 5 bases at J; junction bases unmatched: 6. CDR3 length: 14 amino acids. CDR1 and CDR2 from the germline V gene are SGHTA and FQGNSA. The method was immunoSEQ multiplex PCR; TCRdb's version includes in-frame clones alone and lacks a portion of them. The repertoire has almost 55,000 clones, less than 95% of them found once; the top ten carry roughly 6%. This chain connects TRBV7-2 to TRBJ2-5; TRBD2 matches 9 bases. The receptor was derived from a human patient who received an intestinal transplant, so some T cells may come from the graft donor. The sequencing here drew on PBMCs, taken approximately 660 days after intestinal transplant. CDR3 in amino acids: CASSGSGGWETQYF. The CDR3, as DNA: TGTGCCAGCAGCGGTAGCGGGGGCTGGGAGACCCAGTACTTC.